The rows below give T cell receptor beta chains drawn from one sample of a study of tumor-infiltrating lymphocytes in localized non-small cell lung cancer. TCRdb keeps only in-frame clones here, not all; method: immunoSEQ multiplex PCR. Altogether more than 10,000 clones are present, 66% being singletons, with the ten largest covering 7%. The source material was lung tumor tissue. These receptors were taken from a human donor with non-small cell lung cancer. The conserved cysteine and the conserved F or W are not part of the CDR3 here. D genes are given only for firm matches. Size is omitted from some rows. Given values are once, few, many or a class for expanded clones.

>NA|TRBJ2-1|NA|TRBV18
ASSPPGSYNEQF
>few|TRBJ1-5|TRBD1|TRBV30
ACQPPGQGQH
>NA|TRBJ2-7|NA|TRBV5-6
ASSVNRDSYEQY
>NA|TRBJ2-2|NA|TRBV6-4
ASSDSANPGELF
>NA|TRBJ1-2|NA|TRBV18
ASSPPLGHNLIGYGYT
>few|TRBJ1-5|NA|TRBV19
ASSPDRIDNQPQH
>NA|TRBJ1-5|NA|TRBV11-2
ASSLGLGSWSQH
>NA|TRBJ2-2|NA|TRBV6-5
ASRKQGLTGELF
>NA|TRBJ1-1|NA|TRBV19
ASTGWGIGTEAF
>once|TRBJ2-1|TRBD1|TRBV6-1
ASSVGGTGGHNEQF
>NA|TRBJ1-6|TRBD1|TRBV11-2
ASSLDILTGKARGSPLH
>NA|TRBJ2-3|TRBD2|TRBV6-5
ASARLAGGADTQY
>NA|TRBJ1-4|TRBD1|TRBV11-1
ASSRQQGSEKLF
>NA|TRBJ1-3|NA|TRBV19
ASSIQGRSGNTIY
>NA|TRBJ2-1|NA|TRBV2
ASSGASLRTDEQF
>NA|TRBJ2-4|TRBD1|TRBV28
ASSFLYRGLNIQY
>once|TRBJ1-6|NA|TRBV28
ASSLPTRSSSPLH
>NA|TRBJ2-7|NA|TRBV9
ASSRGSTEQY
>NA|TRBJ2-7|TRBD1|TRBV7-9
ASSRDRSYEQY
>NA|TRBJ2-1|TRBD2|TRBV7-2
ASSLSGLANEQF
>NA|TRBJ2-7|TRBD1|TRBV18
ASSPGGQRYEQY
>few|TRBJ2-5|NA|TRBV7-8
ASSFYTDQETQY
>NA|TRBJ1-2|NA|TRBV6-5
ASSYSTGLNYGYT
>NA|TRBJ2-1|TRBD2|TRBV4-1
ASSRHTSGAYNEQF
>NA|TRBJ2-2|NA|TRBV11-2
ASSRVNTGELF